By sample fraction, the clone carrying this T cell receptor (beta chain) is medium-sized (0.01 to 0.1%). Its cognate antigen is unknown. This sample is drawn from a study of spatial heterogeneity in lung cancer. About the study: In tumor regions TCR transcript counts correlated strongly with a matched bulk RNA-seq T cell module score. Overall study findings and caveats: Alpha chain coverage of tumor T cells was estimated at about 7%, and beta chain coverage at 13% to 15%. Expanded intratumoral alpha and beta TCR counts tracked tumor mutation counts.

TCRdb analysed the 5' RACE reads with MiXCR anew, one entry per CDR3 protein. Of fewer than 4,000 distinct CDR3 sequences in the sample, about a tenth were seen once. The time point: sample taken at primary tumor resection. Unsorted whole RNA of tumor, nontumor lung or frozen PBMC was sequenced. The V gene end was trimmed by 3 bases and the J gene end by 10 bases; junction bases not matched to a gene: 7. The CDR3 covers 15 residues. CDR1 is MGHRA, CDR2 YSYEKL, per germline. The V gene is TRBV4-1, the J gene TRBJ2-1, with 12 positions matching TRBD2. The specimen was lung tumor tissue, collected at surgery. The TCR originated in a male donor with early-stage non-small cell lung cancer. The CDR3 region is CASSQASGGAKEQFF. CDR3 DNA sequence: TGCGCCAGCAGCCAGGCTAGCGGGGGGGCCAAGGAGCAGTTCTTC.